This TCR beta chain appears in the sequencing data of a study of cytomegalovirus exposure and HLA in healthy donors. To note about this clone: What it recognizes is unknown.

Germline loops: CDR1 SGDLS, CDR2 YYNGEE. The V end lost 0 bases, the J end lost 0 bases, and 9 bases lay between the germline ends. The CDR3 consists of 16 residues. Broader study findings: Clonal expansion was found to be greater in HLA-associated TCR beta chains than in equally common others in a later analysis. Most TCR sequences showed up rarely, but some public TCRs showed up in many donors. Later analysis suggested most CMV-associated TCR beta chains were HLA-restricted. Cytomegalovirus status, reportedly, was diagnosed with high specificity and sensitivity by the classifier.

The PCR used 60 Vbeta and 13 Jbeta primers. Measured with immunoSEQ multiplex PCR; TCRdb has only the in-frame clones, and not every one. The sample gives 75,000 to 100,000 clones, approximately 7.1% of which show up once; 2% to 2.5% is in the top ten. The sequence was obtained from a man in his fifties or sixties in good health and CMV-seronegative. The sample comprised PBMCs. The rearrangement uses TRBV9 and TRBJ2-2, with D maybe TRBD1 (5 bases). As DNA, the CDR3 is TGTGCCAGCAGCGTAGTGGGCAGGGCGAACACCGGGGAGCTGTTTTTT. Protein: CASSVVGRANTGELFF.